The 24 T cell receptor beta chains presented below share a single source sample, sequenced in a study of T cells in Graves' hyperthyroidism and ophthalmopathy (dated by TCRdb to about 2019). Receptor amplification or capture employed multiplex PCR. TCRdb names Illumina HiSeq 2000 as the instrument used. The TCR beta CDR3 regions were amplified from the RNA transcripts. For the first round of RT-PCR on the TCR CDR3, the HTBI primer set was used together with the Qiagen OneStep RT-PCR kit. Using fastp trimming at Q25 and MiXCR clonotype assembly, TCRdb reanalyzed the public sequencing data and kept in-frame beta chains. Under each unique CDR3 protein, matching rows form one entry showing the most common genes and DNA. In all, the sample holds hundreds of thousands of distinct CDR3 sequences, and over 35% of those were seen once. Around 10% of the sample lies in the top ten. The specimen sequenced was blood. These receptor sequences come from a man younger than 35 with Graves' hyperthyroidism.

This chain links TRBV5-1 with TRBJ1-1; D is undetermined. CDR3 size: 14 residues. Germline V lookup: CDR1 SGHRS, CDR2 YFSETQ. With 4 bases removed from V and 4 bases from J, the gap between germline ends came to 14 bases. The CDR3 spells CASSPQPEVTEAFF. Here the CDR3 DNA reads TGCGCCAGCAGCCCCCAGCCAGAAGTCACTGAAGCTTTCTTT.

This clonotype has more than one count but fewer than ten. The chain employs TRBV7-2 and TRBJ2-5, with D possibly being TRBD1 (6 bases). CDR1 is SGHTA and CDR2 is FQGNSA in the germline V gene. The CDR3 consists of 14 residues. Trimming pared 5 bases from V and 1 base from J, leaving 11 bases between. DNA of the CDR3: TGTGCCAGCAGCGCCCGAGGGGGCCAAGAGACCCAGTACTTC. Translating gives CASSARGGQETQYF.

Regarding this clonotype: This may stem from a read error, because a much larger clone lies one nucleotide away. This chain links TRBV29-1 with TRBJ2-7; 10 nucleotides match TRBD1. CDR3 length: 13 amino acids. Germline CDR1 reads SQVTM; CDR2 reads ANQGSEA. This CDR3 reads CSVGGQGRNEQHF. DNA of the CDR3: TGCAGCGTTGGGGGACAGGGGAGGAACGAGCAGCACTTC.

This sequence joins TRBV20-1 and TRBJ2-7; D is perhaps TRBD1 (7 bases). The CDR3 runs 15 residues. CDR1 is DFQATT, CDR2 SNEGSKA, per germline (reference sequence). V was trimmed by 6 bases and J by 0 bases, leaving 18 bases between them. CDR3 sequence: CSASRSRDSSYEQYF. CDR3 in DNA: TGCAGTGCCAGCAGGTCGCGGGACAGCTCCTACGAGCAGTACTTC.

CDR3 amino acids: CASSESTGGTEAFF. The CDR3 DNA is TGTGCCAGCAGCGAATCTACAGGGGGGACTGAAGCTTTCTTT. The J gene is TRBJ1-1, the V gene TRBV7-9; 8 positions match TRBD1. The CDR3 totals 14 residues. CDR1 and CDR2 from the germline V gene are SEHNR and FQNEAQ (reference sequence). V lost 5 bases and J lost 5; bases outside the gene matches: 7.

This clonotype was seen a handful of times. CDR3 amino acids: CASSLVGFDGYTF. The CDR3, as DNA: TGTGCCAGCAGCTTGGTGGGGTTCGATGGCTACACCTTC. This chain uses TRBV7-2 with TRBJ1-2, with D unresolved. CDR1 SGHTA and CDR2 FQGNSA come from the germline V gene. The CDR3 is 13 residues long. Between the trimmed V and J ends, which lost 3 bases and 6 bases, there was a span of 11 bases.

This clonotype was counted ten times or more. The rearrangement joins TRBV10-3 to TRBJ1-4; D remains ambiguous. V was clipped by 6 bases and J by 14 bases, with 13 bases between them. Germline CDR1 and CDR2: ENHRY and SYGVKD. This CDR3 spans 11 amino acids. The CDR3 here is CAIRDPLMLFF. CDR3 in DNA: TGTGCCATCAGGGACCCCTTGATGCTGTTTTTT.

The gene calls are TRBV2 and TRBJ2-1; 10 bases align to TRBD1. Germline loops: CDR1 SNHLY, CDR2 FYNNEI. This CDR3 region has 15 residues. V lost 6 bases and J lost 3; bases outside the gene matches: 5. The CDR3 region has the DNA TGTGCCAGCAGCTTAGGACAGGGGGTCTACAATGAGCAGTTCTTC. This sequence encodes CASSLGQGVYNEQFF.

The chain employs TRBV7-9 and TRBJ1-3; D unresolved. Trimming stripped 1 base from V and 7 bases from J, with 17 bases between. This CDR3 region has 16 residues. The germline V gene encodes CDR1 SEHNR and CDR2 FQNEAQ (reference sequence). The CDR3 is CASSLEMEEVANTIYF. The CDR3 nucleotides read TGTGCCAGCAGCTTAGAAATGGAGGAAGTGGCGAACACCATATATTTT.

This chain uses TRBV15 with TRBJ1-4; D is possibly TRBD1 (6 bases). CDR1 and CDR2 from the germline V gene are LNHNV and YYDKDF (reference sequence). This CDR3 region has 15 residues. Trimming cost V 1 base and J 8 bases, with 14 bases left between them. The CDR3 bases are TGTGCCACCAGCAGAGGAAATAGGGGGGGGGAAAAACTGTTTTTT. It codes for CATSRGNRGGEKLFF.

The rearrangement uses TRBV7-2 and TRBJ2-2; 8 bases are a match to TRBD1. From germline, CDR1 is SGHTA and CDR2 FQGNSA. This CDR3 has 14 amino acids. Trimming removed 4 bases from V and 6 bases from J; junction bases left unmatched: 4. The CDR3 coding sequence is TGTGCCAGCAGCTCAGAACAGGGGGCCGGGGAGCTGTTTTTT. Amino acid sequence: CASSSEQGAGELFF.

As concerns this clonotype: At one end, the junction sequence differs from germline, possibly due to a read error. The rearrangement joins TRBV13 to TRBJ1-1; perhaps TRBD1 as D (5 bases). Germline assignment: CDR1 PRHDT and CDR2 FYEKMQ (reference sequence). The CDR3 consists of 13 residues. The DNA for the CDR3 is TGTGCCAGCAGCTTACCCCAGGGCACTGAAGCTTCCTTT. It codes for CASSLPQGTEASF.

The chain carries TRBV7-8 and TRBJ1-4; 12 bases align to TRBD1. V lost 2 bases to trimming and J lost 8 bases; unmatched junction nucleotides: 18. The CDR3 loop spans 20 amino acids. The germline gives CDR1 SGHVS, CDR2 FQNEAQ. CDR3 residues: CASSLYPGTGGEGRQEKLFF. CDR3 DNA: TGTGCCAGCAGCTTATACCCCGGGACAGGGGGCGAAGGTCGTCAGGAAAAACTGTTTTTT.

This clonotype was observed at least ten times. V usage is TRBV7-9 and J usage is TRBJ1-3, with D unresolved. In germline, CDR1 is SEHNR, CDR2 FQNEAQ (reference sequence). The germline V and J ends were trimmed by 2 bases and 1 base, with 6 bases remaining between them. The CDR3 is 14 residues long. The CDR3 sequence is CASSLSGSGNTIYF. In DNA form, the CDR3 reads TGTGCCAGCAGCTTAAGCGGTTCTGGAAACACCATATATTTT.

The chain recombines TRBV29-1 with TRBJ1-1, with 9 bases aligning to TRBD1. J gave up 6 bases and V 1 base, and 6 bases lay outside the gene matches. CDR1 is SQVTM, CDR2 ANQGSEA, per germline. This CDR3 spans 14 amino acids. CDR3 DNA: TGCAGCGTTGAAGGGGGACAGGGAGGATCTGAAGCTTTCTTT. Amino acids: CSVEGGQGGSEAFF.

The rearrangement joins TRBV11-2 to TRBJ1-3; TRBD1 might be the D (6 bases). The germline gives CDR1 SGHAT, CDR2 FQNNGV. The CDR3 is 15 amino acids. V lost 11 bases to trimming and J lost 0 bases, with 17 bases between them. CDR3 DNA: TGTGCCTGGAGGGGAGACAGGAGCTCTGGAAACACCATATATTTT. Translation gives CAWRGDRSSGNTIYF. The full variable domain, with the rest looked up from reference TRBV11-2 and TRBJ1-3, is EAGVAQSPRYKIIEKRQSVAFWCNPISGHATLYWYQQILGQGPKLLIQFQNNGVVDDSQLPKDRFSAERLKGVDSTLKIQPAKLEDSAVYLCAWRGDRSSGNTIYFGEGSWLTVV.

The chain recombines TRBV5-1 with TRBJ2-6; D assignment may be TRBD1 or TRBD2 (5 bases each). Germline V lookup: CDR1 SGHRS, CDR2 YFSETQ. The CDR3 is 17 amino acids. V was shortened by 3 bases and J by 0 bases, with 13 bases between the two germline ends. CDR3 sequence reads: CASSWGTGSSGANVLTF. DNA for the CDR3: TGCGCCAGCAGCTGGGGGACGGGGAGCTCTGGGGCCAACGTCCTGACTTTC.

Comments on this clonotype: An end of the junction does not agree with germline; a read error may underlie this. The V and J genes are TRBV19 and TRBJ2-6; no definite D call. Per germline, CDR1 LNHDA and CDR2 SQIVND (reference sequence). CDR3 length: 14 amino acids. The CDR3 sequence is CASSYTSGTNVLTF. CDR3 nucleotides: TGTGCCAGTAGCTACACCTCTGGGACCAACGTCCTGACTTTC. Combining the CDR3 with reference TRBV19 and TRBJ2-6 gives the whole variable domain DGGITQSPKYLFRKEGQNVTLSCEQNLNHDAMYWYRQDPGQGLRLIYYSQIVNDFQKGDIAEGYSVSREKKESFPLTVTSAQKNPTAFYLCASSYTSGTNVLTFGAGSRLTVL.

This clonotype was detected only once. This rearrangement joins TRBV10-3 to TRBJ1-1; no firm D call. The V and J ends lost 5 bases and 1 base respectively, with 8 bases between them. The CDR3 totals 13 residues. Per the germline V gene, CDR1 is ENHRY and CDR2 is SYGVKD. The CDR3 DNA reads as TGTGCCATCAGTTTGGGTGAGAACACTGAAGCTTTCTTT. This sequence encodes CAISLGENTEAFF.

In its sample, this clonotype was seen a few times. The chain employs TRBV12-3 or TRBV12-4 and TRBJ1-1; a possible D gene is TRBD1 (6 bases). The V and J ends lost 2 bases and 0 bases respectively, with 13 bases between them. The CDR3 has 16 residues. The CDR3 DNA sequence: TGTGCCAGCAGTTTATACCCCAGGGGCTTGAACACTGAAGCTTTCTTT. Residues: CASSLYPRGLNTEAFF.

This clonotype was counted at least ten times. The chain recombines TRBV24-1 with TRBJ2-5; D gene uncertain. Trimming stripped 3 bases from V and 5 bases from J, with 12 bases between. The CDR3 loop spans 14 amino acids. Germline V gene lookup returns CDR1 KGHDR and CDR2 SFDVKD. The CDR3 coding sequence is TGTGCCACCAGTGATCCTGGGAAGAGCGAGACCCAGTACTTC. Translated, it gives CATSDPGKSETQYF.

This clonotype has only a few counts. The V gene is TRBV19, the J gene TRBJ1-1, with a weak D call TRBD1 (5 bases). This CDR3 has 11 amino acids. The V gene lost 10 bases and the J gene lost 10 bases, with 16 bases spanning the gap. Per the germline V gene, CDR1 is LNHDA and CDR2 is SQIVND (reference sequence). CDR3 DNA: TGTGCCACCACCGGGGGGGTCGGAGCTTTCTTT. It yields the protein CATTGGVGAFF. Full variable domain (missing parts from reference TRBV19 and TRBJ1-1): DGGITQSPKYLFRKEGQNVTLSCEQNLNHDAMYWYRQDPGQGLRLIYYSQIVNDFQKGDIAEGYSVSREKKESFPLTVTSAQKNPTAFYLCATTGGVGAFFGQGTRLTVV.

This clonotype has at least ten counts. V and J are TRBV29-1 and TRBJ2-7, with 7 bases that match TRBD1. CDR3 length: 13 amino acids. Germline trimming cut 7 bases from V and 2 bases from J; bases unmatched to any gene: 8. Germline lookup yields CDR1 SQVTM and CDR2 ANQGSEA. The CDR3 DNA sequence: TGCAGCGCCCGGTGGGACAGCGCCTACGAGCAGTACTTC. Translated: CSARWDSAYEQYF.

The rearrangement links TRBV15 to TRBJ1-4; no definite D call. There are 9 residues in the CDR3. Trimming took 5 bases from V and 11 from J, leaving 3 bases between them. Germline CDR1 LNHNV, CDR2 YYDKDF (reference sequence). CDR3 nucleotides: TGTGCCACCAGCCGGAAACTGTTTTTT. It yields the protein CATSRKLFF.